These 27 T cell receptor beta chains share one sample of origin, sequenced in a study of shared clonotypes between healthy human individuals. This table comes from immunoSEQ multiplex PCR, and its TCRdb copy is limited to in-frame clones, with some not included. The table includes approximately 700,000 clones, 55% to 85% detected once. Sequences were obtained from memory CD4+ T cells sorted from blood. Subset indicated: CD45RA-negative fraction. The source of these receptors is a woman in her twenties or thirties in good health.

This clone was seen more than once but under ten times. This chain joins TRBV28 and TRBJ1-2; D uncertain. The CDR3 sequence is 12 residues long. Germline V gene lookup returns CDR1 MDHEN and CDR2 SYDVKM. Trimming left V 6 bases short and J 4 bases short, with 9 bases between. CDR3 nucleotide sequence: TGTGCCAGCAGCACCGAACTCTATGGCTACACCTTC. Translation gives CASSTELYGYTF.

This clone was seen only once. This chain links TRBV28 with TRBJ2-7; tentatively, D is TRBD2 (7 bases). Trimming shortened V by 6 bases and J by 4 bases, and 19 bases separated the two germline ends. The CDR3 runs 15 residues. The germline CDR1 and CDR2 sequences are MDHEN and SYDVKM. CDR3 region: CASRLGAGLIYEQYF. The CDR3 DNA reads as TGTGCCAGCAGGCTGGGGGCGGGACTAATTTACGAGCAGTACTTC.

The genes are TRBV29-1 and TRBJ2-3; TRBD2 matches at 8 bases. This CDR3 is 16 amino acids long. Germline trimming cut 3 bases from V and 2 bases from J; bases unmatched to any gene: 10. Germline CDR1 reads SQVTM; CDR2 reads ANQGSEA. This CDR3 reads CSVDSAREDLTDTQYF. The CDR3 coding sequence is TGCAGCGTTGATTCTGCGCGGGAGGACCTCACAGATACGCAGTATTTT.

The V and J genes are TRBV7-3 and TRBJ2-2; D not certain. The V and J ends lost 5 bases and 4 bases respectively, with 8 bases between them. The length of the CDR3 is 13 residues. Germline CDR1 reads SGHTA; CDR2 reads FQGTGA. CDR3 nucleotide sequence: TGTGCCAGCAGCGCATATCTCACCGGGGAGCTGTTTTTT. Amino acid sequence: CASSAYLTGELFF.

The rearrangement joins TRBV7-9 to TRBJ1-5; weak D call: TRBD1 (6 bases). The germline V gene encodes CDR1 SEHNR and CDR2 FQNEAQ (reference sequence). This CDR3 is 15 amino acids long. The ends were cut back, 1 base at V and 6 bases at J, with 13 bases in the middle. The CDR3 loop is CASSLGWGAGQPQHF. The CDR3 DNA reads TGTGCCAGCAGCTTAGGTTGGGGGGCTGGTCAGCCCCAGCATTTT.

The gene calls are TRBV30 and TRBJ2-7; TRBD2 matches 9 bases. V was pared by 8 bases and J by 6 bases, with 11 bases of the junction left unmatched. Germline V gene lookup returns CDR1 GTSNPN and CDR2 SVGIG (reference sequence). This CDR3 region has 13 residues. CDR3 DNA: TGTGCCGGCGCCCGGAGCGGGGGGATCGAGCAGTACTTC. Amino acids: CAGARSGGIEQYF.

The genes are TRBV30 and TRBJ2-7, with TRBD1 identical over 7 bases. J gave up 4 bases and V 4 bases, and 7 bases lay outside the gene matches. The CDR3 runs 13 residues. Germline assignment: CDR1 GTSNPN and CDR2 SVGIG (reference sequence). CDR3 in DNA: TGTGCCTGGAACAGGGGCAGCTCGTACGAGCAGTACTTC. It is translated as CAWNRGSSYEQYF.

This clone was counted once. The V and J genes are TRBV28 and TRBJ1-3; D not resolved. Germline V CDR1 and CDR2: MDHEN, SYDVKM. The V end was cut by 7 bases, the J end by 0 bases, with 7 bases between. The CDR3 is 13 residues long. The DNA for the CDR3 is TGTGCCAGCACTGACTCCTCTGGAAACACCATATATTTT. Translated: CASTDSSGNTIYF.

The CDR3 DNA reads TGTGCCAGCTCACCAGAAATCGGGCAGCAGTACTTC. Translation gives CASSPEIGQQYF. The rearrangement links TRBV18 to TRBJ2-7; no clear D gene. V dropped 2 bases and J dropped 8 bases, with 10 bases sitting between them. This CDR3 has 12 amino acids. The germline gives CDR1 KGHSH, CDR2 LQKENI. Looking up the rest from reference TRBV18 and TRBJ2-7 gives the full variable domain: NAGVMQNPRHLVRRRGQEARLRCSPMKGHSHVYWYRQLPEEGLKFMVYLQKENIIDESGMPKERFSAEFPKEGPSILRIQQVVRGDSAAYFCASSPEIGQQYFGPGTRLTVT.

The chain uses TRBV28 and TRBJ2-6; D gene ambiguous. The CDR3 spans 14 residues. Germline CDR1 MDHEN, CDR2 SYDVKM. Between the trimmed V and J ends, which lost 1 base and 6 bases, there was a span of 7 bases. CDR3 sequence: CASSLFGKANVLTF. CDR3 bases: TGTGCCAGCAGTTTATTTGGCAAGGCCAACGTCCTGACTTTC.

This clone has only one observation. V and J are TRBV7-9 and TRBJ2-1; D unclear. The germline V gene has CDR1 SEHNR and CDR2 FQNEAQ (reference sequence). V lost 10 bases and J 7 bases, leaving 11 bases between the germline ends. CDR3 size: 11 residues. The DNA for the CDR3 is TGTGCCACCACGCCGGAGAATGAGCAGTTCTTC. The encoded protein is CATTPENEQFF.

J is TRBJ1-2 and V is TRBV18; D is perhaps TRBD1 (5 bases). The V end was cut by 2 bases, the J end by 8 bases, with 21 bases between. The CDR3 is 16 residues long. Germline loops: CDR1 KGHSH, CDR2 LQKENI. This CDR3 is CASSPGGRGVFGGYTF. DNA for the CDR3: TGTGCCAGCTCACCAGGGGGTCGGGGCGTGTTTGGCGGCTACACCTTC.

The chain carries TRBV10-2 and TRBJ2-7, with 12 bases matching TRBD2. Germline trimming cut 6 bases from V and 5 bases from J; bases unmatched to any gene: 14. The CDR3 is made up of 17 amino acids. From germline, CDR1 is WSHSY and CDR2 SAAADI. The CDR3 is CASSLVSLAGGLDEQYF. Written as DNA, the CDR3 is TGCGCCAGCAGCTTAGTGAGTCTAGCGGGAGGGTTGGACGAGCAGTACTTC.

Details on this clone: In the same sample, other DNA sequences code for this CDR3. V gene TRBV19 combines with J gene TRBJ2-6; maybe TRBD1 (6 bases). V was trimmed by 3 bases and J by 0 bases, leaving 15 bases between them. The CDR3 is 18 amino acids. Germline V gene data show CDR1 as LNHDA and CDR2 as SQIVND (reference sequence). In DNA, the CDR3 is TGTGCCAGTAGTATTCTCAGGGGTGGGGGCTCTGGGGCCAACGTCCTGACTTTC. This translates into CASSILRGGGSGANVLTF.

This clone was observed a handful of times. The identical CDR3 is also encoded by other nucleotide sequences in the sample. This chain links TRBV19 with TRBJ1-5; D is ambiguous. V was clipped by 4 bases and J by 2 bases, with 6 bases between them. The CDR3 consists of 13 residues. Germline assignment: CDR1 LNHDA and CDR2 SQIVND (reference sequence). CDR3: CASSRMGNQPQHF. CDR3 sequence (DNA): TGTGCCAGTAGTAGGATGGGCAATCAGCCCCAGCATTTT.

This chain connects TRBV29-1 to TRBJ2-1; D gene uncertain. The CDR3 is 14 amino acids. Germline CDR1 is SQVTM and CDR2 is ANQGSEA. Trimming shortened V by 4 bases and J by 3 bases, and 13 bases separated the two germline ends. CDR3 residues: CSVVGGNLYNEQFF. DNA for the CDR3: TGCAGCGTTGTCGGCGGTAACCTCTACAATGAGCAGTTCTTC.

The chain employs TRBV19 and TRBJ2-6; the D gene is possibly TRBD1 (6 bases). Trimming took off 5 bases at V and 1 base at J, with 15 bases between the two ends. Germline assignment: CDR1 LNHDA and CDR2 SQIVND (reference sequence). The CDR3 totals 17 residues. The CDR3 DNA reads as TGTGCCAGTAGTTCGGGGAAAACAGGGTCTGGGGCCAACGTCCTGACTTTC. Protein sequence: CASSSGKTGSGANVLTF.

The J gene is TRBJ2-7, the V gene TRBV5-8, with a weak D call TRBD1 (6 bases). Trimming shortened V by 4 bases and J by 6 bases, and 20 bases separated the two germline ends. Germline V gene sequence: CDR1 SGHTS, CDR2 YDEGEE. The CDR3 is 15 residues long. The CDR3 loop reads CASSLPGSPRGEQYF. CDR3 sequence (DNA): TGTGCCAGCAGCCTACCGGGCTCTCCCAGGGGCGAGCAGTACTTC.

V usage is TRBV5-1 and J usage is TRBJ1-4; perhaps TRBD1 as D (6 bases). V lost 1 base and J lost 7, with 14 bases in between. CDR3 size: 15 residues. CDR1 is SGHRS, CDR2 YFSETQ, per germline. The CDR3, as DNA: TGCGCCAGCAGCTTGTCAGGGGCCTACGCTGAAAAACTGTTTTTT. This gives the protein CASSLSGAYAEKLFF.

V gene TRBV10-1 combines with J gene TRBJ1-1, with D possibly TRBD1 on 5 matching bases. The CDR3 sequence is 16 residues long. The germline V and J ends were trimmed by 0 bases and 3 bases, with 14 bases remaining between them. Germline CDR1 is WNHNN and CDR2 is SYGVQD (reference sequence). The CDR3 loop is CASSESWGTRYTEAFF. CDR3 nucleotides: TGCGCCAGCAGTGAGTCGTGGGGGACGAGGTACACTGAAGCTTTCTTT.

As concerns this clone: The junction differs from germline at one of its ends, possibly a read error. In the same sample, other DNA sequences code for this CDR3. The CDR3 DNA follows: TGTGCCAGCAGGGCCCCGGACAGGGGTGTTTTTTTC. Its translation is CASRAPDRGVFF. The chain links TRBV6-1 to TRBJ2-7; TRBD1 matches 9 bases. Germline CDR1 is MNHNS and CDR2 is SASEGT. This CDR3 has 12 amino acids.

This clone appeared a single time. The V call is TRBV28, the J call TRBJ2-5; the match to TRBD2 covers 8 bases. CDR3 length: 15 amino acids. Trimming at V came to 5 bases and at J to 5 bases, leaving 10 bases not matched to a gene. Germline V lookup: CDR1 MDHEN, CDR2 SYDVKM. This chain's CDR3 is CASSHQAGVGETQYF. The DNA of the CDR3 is TGTGCCAGCAGTCATCAAGCGGGAGTGGGGGAGACCCAGTACTTC.

Only a few counts were recorded for this clone. The sample holds other DNA sequences that translate to the same CDR3. This CDR3 is CASSERVTSYEQYF. The CDR3 DNA follows: TGTGCCAGCAGTGAGCGGGTAACCTCCTACGAGCAGTACTTC. The rearrangement joins TRBV2 to TRBJ2-7; D may be TRBD2 (5 bases). The CDR3 has 14 amino acids. V shed 3 bases and J shed 0 bases, with 9 bases lying between them. Germline CDR1 reads SNHLY; CDR2 reads FYNNEI.

This chain connects TRBV28 to TRBJ2-1, with 9 nucleotides matching TRBD2. With 1 base clipped from V and 6 bases from J, the junction kept 7 bases outside the gene matches. CDR1 is MDHEN, CDR2 SYDVKM, per germline. This CDR3 comprises 16 residues. CDR3 DNA sequence: TGTGCCAGCAGTTTATTATTGACTAGCGGCCGCAATGAGCAGTTCTTC. Translated, it gives CASSLLLTSGRNEQFF.

V and J are TRBV14 and TRBJ2-2; possible D gene TRBD2, 6 bases. Germline V gene data show CDR1 as SGHDN and CDR2 as FVKESK. The CDR3 loop spans 15 amino acids. Trimming removed 4 bases at V and 9 bases at J, with 18 bases between. CDR3 nucleotides: TGTGCCAGCAGCCTACCTGGGACTCACCTCAGGGAGCTGTTTTTT. It is translated as CASSLPGTHLRELFF.

The chain uses TRBV7-9 and TRBJ2-4, with 11 bases fitting TRBD2. This CDR3 is 17 amino acids long. Per the germline V gene, CDR1 is SEHNR and CDR2 is FQNEAQ (reference sequence). V shed 6 bases, J shed 1 base, and the junction held 8 bases outside the gene matches. CDR3 amino acids: CASRSSSGRMAKNIQYF. CDR3 in DNA: TGTGCCAGCAGGTCATCTAGCGGGAGGATGGCCAAAAACATTCAGTACTTC. Full variable domain (rest looked up from reference TRBV7-9 and TRBJ2-4): DTGVSQNPRHKITKRGQNVTFRCDPISEHNRLYWYRQTLGQGPEFLTYFQNEAQLEKSRLLSDRFSAERPKGSFSTLEIQRTEQGDSAMYLCASRSSSGRMAKNIQYFGAGTRLSVL.

The chain recombines TRBV25-1 with TRBJ1-1; TRBD1 matches at 8 bases. Unmatched junction bases numbered 3, after V lost 8 bases and J lost 1 base. The CDR3 spans 13 residues. Looked up from germline, CDR1 is MGHDK and CDR2 is SYGVNS. The CDR3 DNA follows: TGTGCCAGCGACAGGGGCGCGAACACTGAAGCTTTCTTT. Its translation is CASDRGANTEAFF.